This is a list of T cell receptor beta chains from one sample in a study of cytomegalovirus exposure and HLA in healthy donors. TCRdb's table, derived via immunoSEQ multiplex PCR, lists solely in-frame clones and lacks some. In the table there are approximately 170,000 clones, 65% to 80% of which are singletons. Sequenced material: PBMCs. These receptor sequences come from a woman in her forties in good health and CMV-seropositive. CDR3s include the opening cysteine and the closing phenylalanine or tryptophan. Each record gives: D gene, J gene, V gene, clone size, CDR3 protein, CDR3 DNA. D genes are given only for firm matches. The size entry is marked missing in some rows and otherwise reads once, few, many or a size class.

- TRBJ1-5 TRBV6-5 - CAAQSRVGNQPQHF TGTGCCGCACAAAGTCGGGTGGGTAATCAGCCCCAGCATTTT
- TRBJ1-5 TRBV4-2 - CASSPHAGGDQPQHF TGTGCCAGCAGCCCACACGCGGGGGGCGATCAGCCCCAGCATTTT
- TRBJ2-5 TRBV19 - CASSTGQDWIQETQYF TGTGCCAGTAGTACCGGTCAGGACTGGATACAAGAGACCCAGTACTTC
- TRBJ1-2 TRBV11-1 - CASSPPFAGLDYGYTF TGTGCCAGCAGCCCCCCGTTTGCGGGACTGGACTATGGCTACACCTTC
- TRBJ2-7 TRBV19 - CASSVTRYSYEQYF TGTGCCAGTAGTGTTACAAGATACTCCTACGAGCAGTACTTC
- TRBJ2-3 TRBV9 - CASSVWGDTDTQYF TGTGCCAGCAGCGTTTGGGGAGACACAGATACGCAGTATTTT
TRBD1 TRBJ2-4 TRBV15 - CATSKQGEAKNIQYF TGTGCCACCAGCAAACAGGGGGAGGCCAAAAACATTCAGTACTTC
TRBD1 TRBJ2-5 TRBV11-2 - CASSQVWDRQQETQYF TGTGCCAGCAGCCAGGTGTGGGACAGACAACAAGAGACCCAGTACTTC
TRBD2 TRBJ2-4 TRBV7-9 - CASSPDRGGDENIQYF TGTGCCAGCAGCCCCGATCGGGGGGGCGACGAAAACATTCAGTACTTC
- TRBJ1-2 TRBV19 - CASSRQGGANSNYGYTF TGTGCCAGTAGTCGTCAAGGAGGAGCCAATTCTAACTATGGCTACACCTTC
TRBD1 TRBJ1-1 TRBV7-9 - CSSSLTRGYRGSEAFF TGTTCCAGCAGCTTAACCAGGGGGTACAGGGGGTCTGAAGCTTTCTTT
TRBD2 TRBJ2-3 TRBV9 few CANRTSGGGPLRTDTQYF TGTGCCAACCGGACTAGCGGGGGGGGCCCTCTCCGCACAGATACGCAGTATTTT
TRBD1 TRBJ1-2 TRBV4-1 - CASSHGQGITYGYTF TGCGCCAGCAGCCACGGACAGGGAATTACCTATGGCTACACCTTC
TRBD1 TRBJ1-1 TRBV2 - CASSLPATGAKTFF TGTGCCAGCAGTCTGCCGGCGACAGGGGCAAAGACTTTCTTT
TRBD1 TRBJ2-1 TRBV5-4 - CASSSPGQGSGEQFF TGTGCCAGCAGCTCGCCGGGACAGGGGTCCGGTGAGCAGTTCTTC
TRBD1 TRBJ1-1 TRBV2 once CASSVAGQGAVAFF TGTGCCAGCAGTGTAGCGGGACAGGGGGCCGTGGCTTTCTTT
TRBD1 TRBJ2-7 TRBV7-8 - CASSLGGTGSYEQYF TGTGCCAGCAGCTTAGGAGGGACAGGCTCTTACGAGCAGTACTTC
TRBD1 TRBJ1-3 TRBV2 - CASSEFLGQGAGNTIYF TGTGCCAGCAGTGAATTCCTAGGACAGGGGGCTGGAAACACCATATATTTT